One T cell receptor (beta chain) is described in this entry. TCRdb keeps only in-frame clones here, not all; method: immunoSEQ multiplex PCR. The table lists hundreds of thousands of clones, around nine tenths of them singletons. The sample originates from a study of blood T cell repertoires in COVID-19. Across the whole study: Sites in the United States, Italy and Spain provided acute and convalescent COVID-19 samples. PBMCs, B-cell-depleted T cells, or T cells provided the cDNA or gDNA that made up the material.

V shed 0 bases and J 7 bases; nucleotides not matched to a gene: 8. The CDR3 spans 17 residues. Per the germline V gene, CDR1 is LGHDT and CDR2 is YNNKEL (reference sequence). This chain connects TRBV3-1 (or the pseudogene TRBV3-2) to TRBJ2-3; TRBD2 agrees at 12 bases. This TCR was recovered from a man aged 18 to 29 with COVID-19, enrolled during active disease. Sequenced input: peripheral blood. The CDR3 region has the DNA TGTGCCAGCAGCCAAGAAGCTCTAGCGGGGGGGCTGAATACGCAGTATTTT. This codes for CASSQEALAGGLNTQYF.